Listed below are T cell receptor beta chains from one sample, sequenced in a study of cytomegalovirus exposure and HLA in healthy donors. The assay was immunoSEQ multiplex PCR, and TCRdb's table has in-frame clones only and misses some. Of 100,000 to 150,000 clones listed, over 70% are singletons. The specimen was PBMCs. The receptors stem from a man between 18 and 29 years old in good health and CMV-seropositive. CDR3s include the opening cysteine and the closing phenylalanine or tryptophan. The D gene is left open where the match is weak. Some rows mark clone size as missing; the rest say once, few, many or name a class of expanded clone.

J: TRBJ1-1; D: -; size: once; V: TRBV9; DNA: TGTGCCAGCAGCGTAGGGTCAGCATCCGACATGAACACTGAAGCTTTCTTT; CDR3: CASSVGSASDMNTEAFF
J: TRBJ2-7; D: TRBD2; size: -; V: TRBV20-1; DNA: TGCAGTGCTGGACTAGAGGGAGAGCAGTACTTC; CDR3: CSAGLEGEQYF
J: TRBJ1-5; D: -; size: -; V: TRBV27; DNA: TGTGCCAGCAGTTTCTCTGAGAATCAGCCCCAGCATTTT; CDR3: CASSFSENQPQHF
J: TRBJ1-4; D: -; size: -; V: TRBV7-2; DNA: TGTGCCAGCAGCTTAGTGAACAGCAATGAAAAACTGTTTTTT; CDR3: CASSLVNSNEKLFF
J: TRBJ1-4; D: -; size: -; V: TRBV7-2; DNA: TGTGCCAGCAGCTCCACGGGGGGAGCAACTAATGAAAAACTGTTTTTT; CDR3: CASSSTGGATNEKLFF
J: TRBJ2-7; D: TRBD1; size: -; V: TRBV19; DNA: TGTGCCAGTAGTTTCCGGGACAGGATTTACGAGCAGTACTTC; CDR3: CASSFRDRIYEQYF
J: TRBJ1-1; D: -; size: -; V: TRBV6-6; DNA: TGTGCCAGCAGTTACTCGAGCTTGAACACTGAAGCTTTCTTT; CDR3: CASSYSSLNTEAFF
J: TRBJ2-3; D: TRBD2; size: -; V: TRBV2; DNA: TGTGCCAGCCCCCTAGCGGACACAGATACGCAGTATTTT; CDR3: CASPLADTDTQYF
J: TRBJ1-3; D: -; size: -; V: TRBV7-2; DNA: TGTGCCAGCAGCGCCACGGTCATTTTCTCTGGAAACACCATATATTTT; CDR3: CASSATVIFSGNTIYF
J: TRBJ2-1; D: -; size: -; V: TRBV30; DNA: TGTGCCGGGAACTTTGGTGAGCAGTTCTTC; CDR3: CAGNFGEQFF
J: TRBJ2-1; D: -; size: -; V: TRBV11-2; DNA: TGTGCCAGCAGCTTAGGGCAGGCCAGTGGCGATGAGCAGTTCTTC; CDR3: CASSLGQASGDEQFF
J: TRBJ1-5; D: -; size: few; V: TRBV28; DNA: TGTGCCAGCAGTCCCCCCGAGCCAGGACAGCCCCAGCATTTT; CDR3: CASSPPEPGQPQHF
J: TRBJ1-2; D: TRBD1; size: -; V: TRBV7-9; DNA: TGTGCCAGCAGCCGGGACAGGGTACATGGCTACACCTTC; CDR3: CASSRDRVHGYTF
J: TRBJ1-2; D: TRBD1; size: -; V: TRBV5-4; DNA: TGTGCCAGCAGCGCAGGGACAGGACTTGGTAATAACTATGGCTACACCTTC; CDR3: CASSAGTGLGNNYGYTF
J: TRBJ2-7; D: TRBD1; size: -; V: TRBV4-3; DNA: TGCGCCAGCAGCCAACGGACAGGGGGCTTATACGAGCAGTACTTC; CDR3: CASSQRTGGLYEQYF
J: TRBJ2-7; D: TRBD1; size: -; V: TRBV7-2; DNA: TGTGCCAGCAGCCCCGACAGGGCCTCCTACGAGCAGTACTTC; CDR3: CASSPDRASYEQYF